This TCR beta chain was identified in a study of blood T cell repertoires in COVID-19. Study information: Collection of acute and convalescent COVID-19 samples took place in the United States, Italy and Spain. In each case, the material was cDNA or gDNA derived from T cells, B-cell-depleted T cells, or PBMCs.

The CDR3 is 13 amino acids. Trimming cost V 5 bases and J 7 bases, with 9 bases left between them. CDR1 and CDR2 (germline): SGHTA, FQGNSA. TCRdb's table, derived via immunoSEQ multiplex PCR, lists solely in-frame clones and lacks some. Found here are about 150,000 clones, roughly 80% of them singletons; the top ten hold over 10%. Sequencing was performed on peripheral blood. The TCR sequence derives from a woman aged 55 to 70 with COVID-19, enrolled during active disease. This chain joins TRBV7-2 and TRBJ1-6; D not resolved. CDR3 protein: CASSPSPNSPLHF. Here the CDR3 DNA reads TGTGCCAGCAGCCCCTCTCCGAATTCACCCCTCCACTTT. Complete variable domain (other parts from reference TRBV7-2 and TRBJ1-6): GAGVSQSPSNKVTEKGKDVELRCDPISGHTALYWYRQSLGQGLEFLIYFQGNSAPDKSGLPSDRFSAERTGGSVSTLTIQRTQQEDSAVYLCASSPSPNSPLHFGNGTRLTVT.